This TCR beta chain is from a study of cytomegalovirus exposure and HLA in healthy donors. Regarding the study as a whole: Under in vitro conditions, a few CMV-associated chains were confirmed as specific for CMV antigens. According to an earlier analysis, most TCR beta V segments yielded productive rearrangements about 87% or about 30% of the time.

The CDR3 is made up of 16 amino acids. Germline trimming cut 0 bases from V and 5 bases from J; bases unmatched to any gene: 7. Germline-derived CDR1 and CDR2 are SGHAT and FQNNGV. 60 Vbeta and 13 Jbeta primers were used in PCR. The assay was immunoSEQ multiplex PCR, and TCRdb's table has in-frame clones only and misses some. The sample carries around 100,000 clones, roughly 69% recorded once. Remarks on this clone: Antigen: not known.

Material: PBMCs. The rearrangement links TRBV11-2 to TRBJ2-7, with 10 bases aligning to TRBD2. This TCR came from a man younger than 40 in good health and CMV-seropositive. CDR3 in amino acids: CASSLDGRAGGNEQYF. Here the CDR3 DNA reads TGTGCCAGCAGCTTAGATGGCAGAGCGGGGGGGAACGAGCAGTACTTC.